This T cell receptor (beta chain) was retrieved from a study of CD8+ T cells in alopecia areata. Findings of the study overall: Scalp sample data also include resident alphabeta T cells from normal skin.

cDNA reverse transcribed from extracted RNA served as the sequencing template. Method: immunoSEQ multiplex PCR; TCRdb's copy keeps in-frame clones and lacks some. The data show over 150,000 clones, over 55% seen once. Germline V CDR1 and CDR2: SQVTM, ANQGSEA. The CDR3 spans 12 residues. V lost 7 bases and J lost 2, with 11 bases in between. Punch biopsies of lesional scalp, plus peripheral blood, were taken from alopecia areata patients. About this clone itself: Its antigen remains unidentified.

This sequence was found in a human donor with alopecia areata. The chain uses TRBV29-1 and TRBJ2-5; a possible D gene is TRBD1 (6 bases). The sequencing used CD4+ T cells sorted from blood, collected at week 0. The CDR3 DNA is TGCAGCGCCTTACAGGGACAAGAGACCCAGTACTTC. This translates into CSALQGQETQYF.